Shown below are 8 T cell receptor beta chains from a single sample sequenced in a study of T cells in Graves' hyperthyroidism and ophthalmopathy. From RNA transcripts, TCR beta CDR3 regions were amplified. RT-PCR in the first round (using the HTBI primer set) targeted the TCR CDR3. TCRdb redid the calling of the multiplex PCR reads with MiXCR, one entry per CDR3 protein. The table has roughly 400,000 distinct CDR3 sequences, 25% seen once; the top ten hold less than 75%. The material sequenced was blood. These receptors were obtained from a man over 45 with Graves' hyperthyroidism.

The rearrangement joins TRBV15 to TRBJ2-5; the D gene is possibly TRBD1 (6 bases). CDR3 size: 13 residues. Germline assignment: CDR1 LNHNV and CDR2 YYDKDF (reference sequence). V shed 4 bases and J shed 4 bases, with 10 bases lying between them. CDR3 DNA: TGTGCCACCAGCAAGGCGGACAGAGAGACCCAGTACTTC. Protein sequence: CATSKADRETQYF.

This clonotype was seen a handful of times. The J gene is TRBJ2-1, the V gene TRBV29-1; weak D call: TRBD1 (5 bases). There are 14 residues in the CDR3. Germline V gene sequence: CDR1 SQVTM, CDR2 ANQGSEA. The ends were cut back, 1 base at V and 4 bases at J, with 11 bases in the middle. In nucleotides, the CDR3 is TGCAGCGTTGAAGGATGGGGCCATTACAATGAGCAGTTCTTC. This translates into CSVEGWGHYNEQFF.

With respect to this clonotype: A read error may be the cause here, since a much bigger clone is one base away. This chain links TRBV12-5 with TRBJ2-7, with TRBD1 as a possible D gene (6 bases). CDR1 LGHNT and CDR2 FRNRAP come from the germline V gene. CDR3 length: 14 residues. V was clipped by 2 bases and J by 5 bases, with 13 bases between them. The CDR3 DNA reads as TGTGCTAGTGGTTTGCCAACAGGGATCCACGAGCAGTACTTC. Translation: CASGLPTGIHEQYF.

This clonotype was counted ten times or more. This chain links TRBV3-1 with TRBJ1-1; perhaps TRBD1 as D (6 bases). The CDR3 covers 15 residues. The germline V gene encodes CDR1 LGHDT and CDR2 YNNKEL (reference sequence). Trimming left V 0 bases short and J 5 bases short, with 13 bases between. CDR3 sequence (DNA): TGTGCCAGCAGCCAAGATCGACAGGCGGGGACTGAAGCTTTCTTT. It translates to CASSQDRQAGTEAFF.

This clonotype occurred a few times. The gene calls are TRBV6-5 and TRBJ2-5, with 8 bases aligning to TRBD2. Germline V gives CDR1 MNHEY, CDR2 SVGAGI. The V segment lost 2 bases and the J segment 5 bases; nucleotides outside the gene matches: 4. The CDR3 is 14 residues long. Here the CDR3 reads CASSYRTGGETQYF. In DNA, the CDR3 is TGTGCCAGCAGTTACCGTACGGGGGGGGAGACCCAGTACTTC.

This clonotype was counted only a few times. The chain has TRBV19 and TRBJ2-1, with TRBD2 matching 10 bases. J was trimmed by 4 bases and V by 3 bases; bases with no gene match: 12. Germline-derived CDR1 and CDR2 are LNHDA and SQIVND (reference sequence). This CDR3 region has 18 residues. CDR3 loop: CASSIGEGAGGGYNEQFF. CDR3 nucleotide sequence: TGTGCCAGTAGTATTGGGGAGGGAGCGGGAGGGGGTTACAATGAGCAGTTCTTC. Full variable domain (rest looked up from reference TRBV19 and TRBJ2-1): DGGITQSPKYLFRKEGQNVTLSCEQNLNHDAMYWYRQDPGQGLRLIYYSQIVNDFQKGDIAEGYSVSREKKESFPLTVTSAQKNPTAFYLCASSIGEGAGGGYNEQFFGPGTRLTVL.

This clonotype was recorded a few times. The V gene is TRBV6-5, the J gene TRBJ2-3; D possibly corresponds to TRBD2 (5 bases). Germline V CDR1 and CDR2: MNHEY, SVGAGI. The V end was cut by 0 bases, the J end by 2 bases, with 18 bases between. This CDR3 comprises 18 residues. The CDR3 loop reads CASSYSGYGGTLTDTQYF. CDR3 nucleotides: TGTGCCAGCAGTTACTCCGGGTATGGAGGCACCCTCACAGATACGCAGTATTTT.

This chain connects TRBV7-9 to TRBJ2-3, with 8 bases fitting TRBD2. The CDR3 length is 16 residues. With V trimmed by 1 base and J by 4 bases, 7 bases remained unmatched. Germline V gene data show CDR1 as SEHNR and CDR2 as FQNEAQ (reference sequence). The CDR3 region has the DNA TGTGCCAGCAGCTTAGGTGATAGCGGGATCGCAGATACGCAGTATTTT. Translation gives CASSLGDSGIADTQYF.